Each of the 16 T cell receptor beta chains below was sequenced from the same sample in a study of T cell repertoires in cytomegalovirus infection. TCRdb called the reads again in MiXCR, with one record for every CDR3 protein. The sample has 270,000 or so distinct CDR3 sequences, 15% to 20% seen once. Specimen: CD8+ T cells from PBMCs. These receptors were obtained from a human donor in good health (CMV status not recorded). Some clones in this sample may be carry-over from other donors' samples.

This clonotype was observed a few times. The V call is TRBV15, the J call TRBJ1-1; TRBD1 matches 11 bases. The trim removed 3 bases at V and 4 bases at J, leaving 4 bases unmatched. This CDR3 has 15 amino acids. The V gene's germline CDR1 is LNHNV and CDR2 YYDKDF (reference sequence). The CDR3 sequence is CATSRDRGPGTEAFF. The CDR3 DNA sequence: TGTGCCACCAGCAGGGACAGGGGGCCGGGCACTGAAGCTTTCTTT.

The chain couples TRBV6-1 to TRBJ2-7, with a tentative D call TRBD1 (5 bases). V was trimmed by 5 bases and J by 3 bases, leaving 17 bases between them. CDR3 length equals 15 residues. Germline values: CDR1 MNHNS, CDR2 SASEGT. CDR3 residues: CASSSGLRVGYEQYF. CDR3 bases: TGTGCCAGCAGTTCCGGTCTCAGGGTAGGCTACGAGCAGTACTTC.

This clonotype was seen only a few times. The rearrangement uses TRBV7-9 and TRBJ2-1; D is ambiguous. There are 14 residues in the CDR3. Trimming shortened V by 3 bases and J by 4 bases, and 10 bases separated the two germline ends. Germline V gives CDR1 SEHNR, CDR2 FQNEAQ (reference sequence). The CDR3 reads CASSFALGYNEQFF. The CDR3 DNA sequence: TGTGCCAGCAGCTTTGCCCTGGGGTACAATGAGCAGTTCTTC.

The table lists this clonotype with a few counts. The rearrangement joins TRBV7-2 to TRBJ1-2; possibly TRBD1 for D (6 bases). The CDR3 covers 14 residues. CDR1 and CDR2 from the germline V gene are SGHTA and FQGNSA. V dropped 2 bases and J dropped 6 bases, with 13 bases sitting between them. CDR3 amino acids: CASSLIGGADGYTF. The CDR3 DNA follows: TGTGCCAGCAGCTTAATCGGGGGGGCCGATGGCTACACCTTC.

This clonotype was recorded many times. This chain links TRBV7-2 with TRBJ2-1; TRBD2 matches at 9 bases. The V and J ends lost 4 bases and 8 bases, in that order; junction bases with no gene match: 12. Per the germline V gene, CDR1 is SGHTA and CDR2 is FQGNSA. This CDR3 comprises 16 residues. The CDR3 reads CASSYSRGGGAYEQFF. CDR3 nucleotide sequence: TGTGCCAGCAGCTATTCACGGGGCGGGGGGGCATATGAGCAGTTCTTC.

This clonotype has a count of ten or more. At one boundary the junction diverges from the germline segment, which might be a read error. The V call is TRBV19, the J call TRBJ1-3; the D is unclear. Germline V gene lookup returns CDR1 LNHDA and CDR2 SQIVND (reference sequence). The CDR3 runs 13 residues. The CDR3 region is CASSISRTAEVHF. For the CDR3, the DNA is TGTGCCAGTAGTATCTCACGGACCGCGGAGGTCCATTTT.

This clonotype occurred many times. V gene TRBV28 combines with J gene TRBJ1-1; the D is unclear. The CDR3 runs to 17 residues. The V and J ends lost 2 bases and 0 bases respectively, with 16 bases between them. Germline V CDR1 and CDR2: MDHEN, SYDVKM. CDR3 DNA: TGTGCCAGCAGTTTAGAAGAAGCGTCTAGGATGAACACTGAAGCTTTCTTT. Translating it yields CASSLEEASRMNTEAFF.

The chain links TRBV20-1 to TRBJ1-5; 7 bases map to TRBD1. V lost 4 bases and J lost 3; bases outside the gene matches: 6. Germline CDR1 DFQATT, CDR2 SNEGSKA (reference sequence). This CDR3 comprises 14 residues. The CDR3 nucleotides are TGCAGTGCTAAGGGGGCAGGTCCCAATCAGCCCCAGCATTTT. It codes for CSAKGAGPNQPQHF.

This clonotype was seen a handful of times. The chain recombines TRBV6-1 with TRBJ2-1; TRBD2 matches 14 bases. The CDR3 is 15 residues long. The ends lost 4 bases at V and 6 bases at J; junction bases unmatched: 2. In germline, CDR1 is MNHNS, CDR2 SASEGT. The CDR3 DNA sequence: TGTGCCAGCAGTGGACTAGCGGGGGGGCCCAATGAGCAGTTCTTC. It yields the protein CASSGLAGGPNEQFF.

The genes are TRBV28 and TRBJ2-5; D might be TRBD1 (6 bases). CDR3 length equals 13 residues. The V end was cut by 5 bases, the J end by 5 bases, with 12 bases between. The germline V gene encodes CDR1 MDHEN and CDR2 SYDVKM. The CDR3 DNA is TGTGCCAGCAGTCTTACAGGGTGGGAGACCCAGTACTTC. Protein: CASSLTGWETQYF.

A few counts support this clonotype. V usage is TRBV20-1 and J usage is TRBJ1-3; TRBD1 might be the D (5 bases). This CDR3 has 16 amino acids. Trimming took off 1 base at V and 4 bases at J, with 17 bases between the two ends. Germline CDR1 reads DFQATT; CDR2 reads SNEGSKA (reference sequence). CDR3 sequence: CSARVRDLLSGNTIYF. CDR3 nucleotide sequence: TGCAGTGCTAGAGTCCGGGACCTTCTATCCGGAAACACCATATATTTT.

At least ten counts were recorded for this clonotype. The chain couples TRBV10-3 to TRBJ2-5; D gene ambiguous. Trimming stripped 2 bases from V and 0 bases from J, with 10 bases between. Germline V gives CDR1 ENHRY, CDR2 SYGVKD. CDR3 size: 15 residues. CDR3 bases: TGTGCCATCAGTGAGATGGTCGGAAACCAAGAGACCCAGTACTTC. It specifies CAISEMVGNQETQYF.

In its sample, this clonotype was seen many times. The chain carries TRBV20-1 and TRBJ2-1; 9 bases match TRBD2. J lost 7 bases, V lost 1 base, and 8 bases had no gene match. CDR3 length: 15 amino acids. Germline assignment: CDR1 DFQATT and CDR2 SNEGSKA (reference sequence). The chain's CDR3 is CSARVRGGGRNEQFF. CDR3 DNA: TGCAGTGCTAGAGTGCGGGGGGGGGGCAGAAATGAGCAGTTCTTC.

Notes on this clonotype: Mismatch with germline at one junction end may stem from a read error. This sequence joins TRBV29-1 and TRBJ2-7; perhaps D is TRBD1 or TRBD2 (6 bases each). Germline V CDR1 and CDR2: SQVTM, ANQGSEA. This CDR3 contains 12 residues. The chain's CDR3 is CTVTEGGDEQYF. The CDR3, as DNA: TGCACCGTTACGGAGGGGGGCGACGAGCAGTACTTC.

This clonotype was counted at least ten times. This chain connects TRBV7-8 to TRBJ2-7; perhaps TRBD1 as D (6 bases). Per the germline V gene, CDR1 is SGHVS and CDR2 is FQNEAQ. This CDR3 region has 14 residues. Trimming removed 5 bases from V and 5 bases from J, with 16 bases in between. The CDR3 bases are TGTGCCAGCAGCATACCACAGGGTTCCCACGAGCAGTACTTC. Residues: CASSIPQGSHEQYF.

The genes are TRBV6-1 and TRBJ2-1, with D maybe TRBD2 (6 bases). This CDR3 is built from 15 residues. Germline V gives CDR1 MNHNS, CDR2 SASEGT. The V end lost 5 bases, the J end lost 3 bases, and 14 bases lay between the germline ends. CDR3 nucleotides: TGTGCCAGCAGTTTCCGGGGGACCAGCTACAATGAGCAGTTCTTC. Translated: CASSFRGTSYNEQFF.